This TCR beta chain is from a study of OX40 agonist ivuxolimab in advanced cancers. Germline-derived CDR1 and CDR2 are SGHDN and FVKESK. There are 12 residues in the CDR3. V lost 5 bases and J lost 4, with 9 bases in between. Assay: immunoSEQ multiplex PCR; the TCRdb copy retains only in-frame clones and omits some. The sample yields 87,000 or so clones, roughly 89% seen once. This material consisted of CD4+ or CD8+ T cells sorted from blood, taken in a trial of the OX40 agonist ivuxolimab. The chain combines TRBV14 with TRBJ2-7; a possible D gene is TRBD1 (6 bases). This TCR came from an adult with an advanced solid tumor such as melanoma, head and neck, liver or kidney cancer. The CDR3 protein is CASSATGYEQYF. The DNA for the CDR3 is TGTGCCAGCAGCGCAACAGGGTACGAGCAGTACTTC.